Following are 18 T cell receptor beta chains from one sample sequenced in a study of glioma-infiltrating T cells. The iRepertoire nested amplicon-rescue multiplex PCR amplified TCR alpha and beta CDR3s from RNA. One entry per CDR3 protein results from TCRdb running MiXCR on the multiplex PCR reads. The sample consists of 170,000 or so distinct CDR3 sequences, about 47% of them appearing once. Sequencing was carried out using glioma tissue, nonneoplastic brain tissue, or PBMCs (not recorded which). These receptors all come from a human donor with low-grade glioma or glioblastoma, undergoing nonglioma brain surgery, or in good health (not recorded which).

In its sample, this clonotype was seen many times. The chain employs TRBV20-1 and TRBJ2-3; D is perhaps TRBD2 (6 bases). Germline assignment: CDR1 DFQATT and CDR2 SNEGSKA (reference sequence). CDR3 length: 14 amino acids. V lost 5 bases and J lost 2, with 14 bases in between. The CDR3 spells CSAPKRANTDTQYF. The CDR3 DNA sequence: TGCAGTGCTCCCAAGCGGGCCAACACAGATACGCAGTATTTT.

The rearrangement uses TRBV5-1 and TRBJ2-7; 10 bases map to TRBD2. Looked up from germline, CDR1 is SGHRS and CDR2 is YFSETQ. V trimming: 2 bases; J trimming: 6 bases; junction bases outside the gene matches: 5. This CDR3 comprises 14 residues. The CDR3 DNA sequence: TGCGCCAGCAGCTTCAGCGGGAGGGAAGCCGAGCAGTACTTC. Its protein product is CASSFSGREAEQYF.

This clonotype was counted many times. In nucleotides, the CDR3 is TGTGCCAGCAGTTTATCCCCCCCCCGGGATACGCAGTATTTT. Amino acid sequence: CASSLSPPRDTQYF. The chain employs TRBV28 and TRBJ2-3; D not certain. V lost 1 base, J lost 6 bases, and 11 bases lay in between. Germline CDR1 is MDHEN and CDR2 is SYDVKM. This CDR3 is built from 14 residues.

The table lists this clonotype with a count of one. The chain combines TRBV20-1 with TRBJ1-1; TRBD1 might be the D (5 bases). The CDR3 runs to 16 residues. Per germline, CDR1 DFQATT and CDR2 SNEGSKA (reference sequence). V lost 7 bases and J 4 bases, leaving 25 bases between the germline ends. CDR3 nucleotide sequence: TGCAGTGGAATAAACACATATAAAGGGGAGGGCACTGAAGCTTTCTTT. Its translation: CSGINTYKGEGTEAFF.

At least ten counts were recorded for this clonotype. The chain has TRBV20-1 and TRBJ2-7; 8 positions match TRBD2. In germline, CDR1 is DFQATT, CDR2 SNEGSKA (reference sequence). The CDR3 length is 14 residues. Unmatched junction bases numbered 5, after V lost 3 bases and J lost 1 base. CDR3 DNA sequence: TGCAGTGCTAGCTCCGGGACTAGATCCTACGAGCAGTACTTC. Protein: CSASSGTRSYEQYF.

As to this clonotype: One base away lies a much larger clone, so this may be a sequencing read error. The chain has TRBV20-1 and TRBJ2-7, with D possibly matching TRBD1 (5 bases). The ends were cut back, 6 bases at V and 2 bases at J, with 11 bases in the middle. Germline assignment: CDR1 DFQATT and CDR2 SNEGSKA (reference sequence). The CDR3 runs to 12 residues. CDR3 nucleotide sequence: TGCAGTGCCAGGGCCTATACCTACGAGCAGTACTTC. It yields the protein CSARAYTYEQYF.

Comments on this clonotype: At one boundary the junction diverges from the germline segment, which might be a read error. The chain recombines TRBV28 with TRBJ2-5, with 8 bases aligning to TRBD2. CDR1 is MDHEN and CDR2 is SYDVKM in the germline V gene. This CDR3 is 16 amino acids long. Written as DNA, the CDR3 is TGTGCCAGCAGCCCAGGAGGAGCGGGAGTATCAGAGACCGAGTACTTC. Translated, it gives CASSPGGAGVSETEYF. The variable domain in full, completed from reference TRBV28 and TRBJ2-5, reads DVKVTQSSRYLVKRTGEKVFLECVQDMDHENMFWYRQDPGLGLRLIYFSYDVKMKEKGDIPEGYSVSREKKERFSLILESASTNQTSMYLCASSPGGAGVSETEYFGPGTRLLVL.

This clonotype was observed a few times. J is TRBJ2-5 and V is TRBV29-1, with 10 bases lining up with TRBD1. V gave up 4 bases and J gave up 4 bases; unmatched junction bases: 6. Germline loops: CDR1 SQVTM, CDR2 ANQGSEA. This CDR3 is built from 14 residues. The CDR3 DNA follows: TGCAGCGTTGGGACCGGGACAGGGGTAGAGACCCAGTACTTC. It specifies CSVGTGTGVETQYF.

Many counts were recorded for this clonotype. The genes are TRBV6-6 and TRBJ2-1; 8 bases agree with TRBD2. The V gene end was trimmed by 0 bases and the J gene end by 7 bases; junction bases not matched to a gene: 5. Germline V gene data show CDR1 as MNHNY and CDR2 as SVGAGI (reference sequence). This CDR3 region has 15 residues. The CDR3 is CASSYSKASGNEQFF. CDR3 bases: TGTGCCAGCAGTTACTCGAAGGCTAGCGGGAATGAGCAGTTCTTC.

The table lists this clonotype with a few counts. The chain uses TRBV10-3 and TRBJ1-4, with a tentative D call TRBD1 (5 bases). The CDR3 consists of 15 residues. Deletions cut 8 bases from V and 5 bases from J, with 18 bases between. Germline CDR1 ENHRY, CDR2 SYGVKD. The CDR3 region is CAISYDRASNEKLFF. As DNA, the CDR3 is TGTGCCATCTCCTACGACAGAGCCTCAAATGAAAAACTGTTTTTT.

The CDR3 spells CASSQDPKRVQYEQYF. The CDR3 DNA follows: TGCGCCAGCAGCCAAGATCCGAAGCGCGTCCAGTACGAGCAGTACTTC. The rearrangement uses TRBV4-1 and TRBJ2-7; D unclear. The CDR3 is made up of 16 amino acids. Trimming pared 0 bases from V and 4 bases from J, leaving 16 bases between. CDR1 MGHRA and CDR2 YSYEKL come from the germline V gene.

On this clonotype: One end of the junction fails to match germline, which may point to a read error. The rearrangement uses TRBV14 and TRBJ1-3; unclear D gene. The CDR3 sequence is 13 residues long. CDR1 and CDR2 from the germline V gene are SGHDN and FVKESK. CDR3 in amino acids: CASSQGYGNTINF. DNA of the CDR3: TGTGCCAGCAGCCAAGGATACGGAAACACCATAAATTTT.

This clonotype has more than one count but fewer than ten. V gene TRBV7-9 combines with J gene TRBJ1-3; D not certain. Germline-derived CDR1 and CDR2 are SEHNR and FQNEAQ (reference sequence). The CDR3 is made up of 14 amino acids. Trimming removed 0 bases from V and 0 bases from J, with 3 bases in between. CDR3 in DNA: TGTGCCAGCAGCTTAGCGAGCTCTGGAAACACCATATATTTT. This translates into CASSLASSGNTIYF.

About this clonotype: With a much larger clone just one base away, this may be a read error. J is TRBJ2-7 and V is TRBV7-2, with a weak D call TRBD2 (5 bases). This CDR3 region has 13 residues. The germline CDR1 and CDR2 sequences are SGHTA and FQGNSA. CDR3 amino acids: CAGSPTGIYEQYF. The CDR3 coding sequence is TGTGCCGGCAGCCCCACCGGGATCTACGAGCAGTACTTC. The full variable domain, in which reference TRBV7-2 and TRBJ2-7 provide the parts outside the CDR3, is GAGVSQSPSNKVTEKGKDVELRCDPISGHTALYWYRQSLGQGLEFLIYFQGNSAPDKSGLPSDRFSAERTGGSVSTLTIQRTQQEDSAVYLCAGSPTGIYEQYFGPGTRLTVT.

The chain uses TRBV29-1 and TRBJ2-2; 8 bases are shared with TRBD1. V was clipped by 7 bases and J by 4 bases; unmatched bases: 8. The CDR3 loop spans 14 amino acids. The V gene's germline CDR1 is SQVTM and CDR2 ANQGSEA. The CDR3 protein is CSARQGLVTGELFF. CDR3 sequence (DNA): TGCAGCGCCCGACAGGGGCTGGTCACCGGGGAGCTGTTTTTT.

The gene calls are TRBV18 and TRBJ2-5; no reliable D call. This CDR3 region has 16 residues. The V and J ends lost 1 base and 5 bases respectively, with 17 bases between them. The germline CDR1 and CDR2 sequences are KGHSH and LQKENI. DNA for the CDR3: TGTGCCAGCTCACCACAGGGCGGAGCCCGCCAGGAGACCCAGTACTTC. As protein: CASSPQGGARQETQYF.

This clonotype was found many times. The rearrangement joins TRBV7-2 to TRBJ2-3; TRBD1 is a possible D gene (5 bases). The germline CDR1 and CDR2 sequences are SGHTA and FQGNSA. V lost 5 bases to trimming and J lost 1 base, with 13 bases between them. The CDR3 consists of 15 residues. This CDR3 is CASSQRGGGTDTQYF. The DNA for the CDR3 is TGTGCCAGCAGCCAAAGGGGCGGAGGCACAGATACGCAGTATTTT.

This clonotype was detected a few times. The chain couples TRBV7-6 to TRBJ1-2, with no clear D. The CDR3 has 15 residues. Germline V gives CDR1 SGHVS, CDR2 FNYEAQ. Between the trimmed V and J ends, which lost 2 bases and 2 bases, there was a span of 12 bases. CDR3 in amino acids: CASSLYPGPNYGYTF. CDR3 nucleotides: TGTGCCAGCAGCTTATACCCCGGACCGAACTATGGCTACACCTTC.